One and the same sample provided the 18 T cell receptor beta chains below, sequenced in a study of blood T cell repertoires in COVID-19. Only in-frame clones appear in the TCRdb table, and some are missing; sequencing was by immunoSEQ multiplex PCR. The sample yields about 53,000 clones, about 87% seen once. The sample was peripheral blood. All receptors derive from a man aged 45-65 years with acute or convalescent COVID-19.

This sequence joins TRBV6-5 and TRBJ1-2, with TRBD1 identical over 7 bases. Germline lookup yields CDR1 MNHEY and CDR2 SVGAGI. The CDR3 length is 15 residues. The ends lost 0 bases at V and 7 bases at J; junction bases unmatched: 8. In DNA, the CDR3 is TGTGCCAGCAGTTACTCAAGCACAGGGGCCCTTGGCTACACCTTC. It translates to CASSYSSTGALGYTF.

V gene TRBV7-9 combines with J gene TRBJ1-2; 7 bases fit TRBD1. Germline CDR1 SEHNR, CDR2 FQNEAQ (reference sequence). The junction had 10 bases not matched to a gene; V was cut back by 4 bases and J by 5 bases. This CDR3 has 15 amino acids. The CDR3 DNA is TGTGCCAGCAGCTGGACAGGCCGAGTTCAGTATGGCTACACCTTC. This gives the protein CASSWTGRVQYGYTF. Complete variable domain (other parts from reference TRBV7-9 and TRBJ1-2): DTGVSQNPRHKITKRGQNVTFRCDPISEHNRLYWYRQTLGQGPEFLTYFQNEAQLEKSRLLSDRFSAERPKGSFSTLEIQRTEQGDSAMYLCASSWTGRVQYGYTFGSGTRLTVV.

J is TRBJ2-1 and V is TRBV9; 8 bases line up with TRBD2. Germline V gene lookup returns CDR1 SGDLS and CDR2 YYNGEE. The V and J ends lost 4 bases and 6 bases, in that order; junction bases with no gene match: 9. CDR3 size: 15 residues. CDR3 in amino acids: CASSSRGGRVNEQFF. CDR3 coding DNA: TGTGCCAGCAGCTCCCGGGGGGGGCGGGTCAATGAGCAGTTCTTC.

This clone was recorded once. The genes are TRBV7-6 and TRBJ1-5, with D uncertain. The V and J ends lost 5 bases and 2 bases respectively, with 10 bases between them. The germline V gene has CDR1 SGHVS and CDR2 FNYEAQ. CDR3 length: 14 amino acids. CDR3 amino acids: CASSPSFGNQPQHF. CDR3 DNA sequence: TGTGCCAGCAGCCCTTCTTTTGGCAATCAGCCCCAGCATTTT.

This clone was picked up a small number of times. The chain carries TRBV15 and TRBJ2-3; 8 bases are shared with TRBD2. Germline loops: CDR1 LNHNV, CDR2 YYDKDF (reference sequence). Losses at the gene ends were 4 bases for V and 4 bases for J; bases not matched to a gene: 7. The CDR3 consists of 15 residues. CDR3 sequence (DNA): TGTGCCACCAGCATTCGGGGGGGGAGTGCAGATACGCAGTATTTT. Amino acids: CATSIRGGSADTQYF. The full variable domain, rest sourced from reference TRBV15 and TRBJ2-3, is DAMVIQNPRYQVTQFGKPVTLSCSQTLNHNVMYWYQQKSSQAPKLLFHYYDKDFNNEADTPDNFQSRRPNTSFCFLDIRSPGLGDTAMYLCATSIRGGSADTQYFGPGTRLTVL.

The CDR3 loop is CASSQAGGFRSNYGYTF. Here the CDR3 DNA reads TGTGCCAGCAGCCAAGCCGGGGGATTTCGCAGCAACTATGGCTACACCTTC. V and J are TRBV3-1 (or the pseudogene TRBV3-2) and TRBJ1-2; possibly TRBD1 for D (5 bases). Per the germline V gene, CDR1 is LGHDT and CDR2 is YNNKEL (reference sequence). The CDR3 length is 17 residues. V was shortened by 1 base and J by 2 bases, with 17 bases between the two germline ends.

Turning to this clone: Other DNA sequences in this sample translate to the same CDR3. The chain employs TRBV6-5 and TRBJ1-2, with D perhaps TRBD1 (5 bases). CDR1 is MNHEY and CDR2 is SVGAGI in the germline V gene. V was trimmed by 2 bases and J by 1 base, leaving 5 bases between them. The length of the CDR3 is 13 residues. CDR3 residues: CASSYDSNYGYTF. The CDR3 region has the DNA TGTGCCAGCAGTTACGACAGTAACTATGGCTACACCTTC.

This chain links TRBV19 with TRBJ2-1; 11 bases are a match to TRBD2. The germline V gene encodes CDR1 LNHDA and CDR2 SQIVND (reference sequence). With 5 bases clipped from V and 7 bases from J, the junction kept 7 bases outside the gene matches. The CDR3 covers 15 residues. In DNA, the CDR3 is TGTGCCAGTAGTTCCCGTAGCGGGGGGGCAAATGAGCAGTTCTTC. It translates to CASSSRSGGANEQFF.

This chain connects TRBV6-5 to TRBJ1-2, with D tentatively TRBD1 (6 bases). Germline CDR1 is MNHEY and CDR2 is SVGAGI. The CDR3 spans 16 residues. The germline V and J ends were trimmed by 0 bases and 6 bases, with 17 bases remaining between them. The CDR3 protein is CASSYSRGQQGNGYTF. The CDR3, as DNA: TGTGCCAGCAGTTACTCTCGCGGCCAGCAGGGGAATGGCTACACCTTC.

The V call is TRBV7-9, the J call TRBJ2-2; D perhaps matches TRBD2 (5 bases). The CDR3 extends over 14 amino acids. Trimming pared 5 bases from V and 4 bases from J, leaving 11 bases between. Germline assignment: CDR1 SEHNR and CDR2 FQNEAQ (reference sequence). The DNA for the CDR3 is TGTGCCAGCAGCCAGGACTCGATCACCGGGGAGCTGTTTTTT. It specifies CASSQDSITGELFF.

The V gene is TRBV2, the J gene TRBJ1-5; no firm D call. CDR3 length equals 13 residues. Germline loops: CDR1 SNHLY, CDR2 FYNNEI. Trimming cost V 3 bases and J 7 bases, with 10 bases left between them. The CDR3 spells CASSDGGWQPQHF. In DNA form, the CDR3 reads TGTGCCAGCAGTGACGGCGGGTGGCAGCCCCAGCATTTT.

The chain has TRBV6-5 and TRBJ1-3, with D unresolved. CDR3 length equals 14 residues. Germline CDR1 reads MNHEY; CDR2 reads SVGAGI. Trimming left V 2 bases short and J 0 bases short, with 5 bases between. The CDR3 here is CASSYEVSGNTIYF. The CDR3 coding sequence is TGTGCCAGCAGTTACGAGGTCTCTGGAAACACCATATATTTT.

This chain links TRBV10-1 with TRBJ2-1, with TRBD2 as a possible D gene (5 bases). Germline V gene data show CDR1 as WNHNN and CDR2 as SYGVQD (reference sequence). V lost 0 bases, J lost 7 bases, and 10 bases lay in between. The CDR3 spans 14 residues. The CDR3 is CASSESDWSNEQFF. The CDR3 nucleotides are TGCGCCAGCAGTGAGTCGGACTGGAGTAATGAGCAGTTCTTC.

V is TRBV27 and J is TRBJ2-7; the D is unclear. The CDR3 contains 14 residues. The germline V gene has CDR1 MNHEY and CDR2 SMNVEV (reference sequence). V was shortened by 5 bases and J by 1 base, with 12 bases between the two germline ends. CDR3 nucleotide sequence: TGTGCCAGCAGTCCCCCCAGCGCATCCTACGAGCAGTACTTC. Its translation: CASSPPSASYEQYF.

This chain connects TRBV29-1 to TRBJ2-7; TRBD2 might be the D (5 bases). Per germline, CDR1 SQVTM and CDR2 ANQGSEA. The CDR3 has 13 residues. V was shortened by 1 base and J by 2 bases, with 9 bases between the two germline ends. The CDR3 here is CSVEGRSTYEQYF. In DNA, the CDR3 is TGCAGCGTTGAAGGGAGGTCTACCTACGAGCAGTACTTC.

The chain links TRBV7-3 to TRBJ2-2, with D possibly TRBD1 on 5 matching bases. Deletions cut 4 bases from V and 7 bases from J, with 13 bases between. This CDR3 is built from 14 residues. Per the germline V gene, CDR1 is SGHTA and CDR2 is FQGTGA. The CDR3 sequence is CASSSGPRGGELFF. The CDR3 DNA is TGTGCCAGCAGCTCCGGACCTAGGGGCGGGGAGCTGTTTTTT.

The chain joins TRBV2 to TRBJ1-5; D gene uncertain. Trimming removed 6 bases from V and 11 bases from J, with 20 bases in between. This CDR3 is 14 amino acids long. Germline V gives CDR1 SNHLY, CDR2 FYNNEI. CDR3 coding DNA: TGTGCCAGCAGCGAGGGTTTAGAGGTTGAGGCCCAGCATTTT. This gives the protein CASSEGLEVEAQHF.

The chain has TRBV7-9 and TRBJ1-4; TRBD1 matches 8 bases. CDR1 and CDR2 from the germline V gene are SEHNR and FQNEAQ (reference sequence). Losses at the gene ends were 4 bases for V and 5 bases for J; bases not matched to a gene: 15. The CDR3 is 18 residues long. The CDR3 nucleotides read TGTGCCAGCAGCTCCGGACAGGGTTGGGGTTTTGGGAATGAAAAACTGTTTTTT. Protein: CASSSGQGWGFGNEKLFF.